The source of this TCR beta chain is a study of radiotherapy plus CTLA-4 blockade in lung cancer. Across the whole study: Among all patients, 15% to 20% showed objective responses, while 30% to 35% had disease control. Findings and caveats of the study: Blood TCR clones of tumor origin expanded after radiotherapy plus ipilimumab.

TCRdb's table, derived via immunoSEQ multiplex PCR, lists solely in-frame clones and lacks some. Of 25,000 to 40,000 clones in the sample, approximately 66% are singletons; the top ten hold approximately 3.8%. V shed 6 bases and J 7 bases; nucleotides not matched to a gene: 8. This CDR3 comprises 15 residues. The germline V gene has CDR1 LNHDA and CDR2 SQIVND (reference sequence). Turning to this clone: What it binds is not known.

This rearrangement joins TRBV19 to TRBJ2-1; 11 nucleotides align to TRBD2. This specimen consisted of peripheral blood, obtained from a patient treated with radiotherapy plus ipilimumab. This clonotype was obtained from a human donor with non-small cell lung cancer who had stable disease on radiotherapy plus ipilimumab. CDR3 in DNA: TGTGCCAGTAGCGAACTAGCGGGAGTGTATAATGAGCAGTTCTTC. Translation gives CASSELAGVYNEQFF.